The 32 T cell receptor beta chains below all came from one sample that was sequenced in a study of cytomegalovirus exposure and HLA in healthy donors. Clones were read by immunoSEQ multiplex PCR, and TCRdb kept only the in-frame ones, dropping some. Of fewer than 200,000 clones in the sample, approximately 86% are singletons; the top ten hold around 7.2%. The sample taken for sequencing was PBMCs. The receptors originated from a man younger than 40 in good health and CMV-seropositive.

Only a few counts were recorded for this clone. CDR3 sequence (DNA): TGTGCCAGCAGTTCCTCCTACTACGAGCAGTACTTC. Translated: CASSSSYYEQYF. The V call is TRBV7-6, the J call TRBJ2-7; D is unresolved. V was shortened by 6 bases and J by 3 bases, with 9 bases between the two germline ends. Germline values: CDR1 SGHVS, CDR2 FNYEAQ. The CDR3 contains 12 residues.

The chain recombines TRBV5-1 with TRBJ2-1; 16 nucleotides align to TRBD2. The ends lost 4 bases at V and 14 bases at J; junction bases unmatched: 6. The length of the CDR3 is 14 residues. Germline assignment: CDR1 SGHRS and CDR2 YFSETQ. CDR3 bases: TGCGCCAGCAGCCAGGGACTAGCGGGGGGGCCGGAGTTCTTC. It codes for CASSQGLAGGPEFF.

This chain links TRBV25-1 with TRBJ2-3; D call uncertain. V lost 3 bases and J lost 0, with 10 bases in between. This CDR3 is built from 15 residues. Per germline, CDR1 MGHDK and CDR2 SYGVNS. DNA for the CDR3: TGTGCCAGCAGTGACCCCTCGACAAGCACAGATACGCAGTATTTT. Amino acids: CASSDPSTSTDTQYF.

The chain links TRBV15 to TRBJ2-7; D not certain. Germline-derived CDR1 and CDR2 are LNHNV and YYDKDF (reference sequence). Trimming removed 3 bases at V and 0 bases at J, with 6 bases between. This CDR3 has 13 amino acids. The CDR3 spells CATSSSYSYEQYF. CDR3 coding DNA: TGTGCCACCAGCAGTTCGTACTCCTACGAGCAGTACTTC.

The chain uses TRBV28 and TRBJ1-5; D is possibly TRBD1 (5 bases). The CDR3 has 13 amino acids. V was clipped by 4 bases and J by 7 bases, with 11 bases between them. Germline loops: CDR1 MDHEN, CDR2 SYDVKM. CDR3 amino acids: CASSSGGVQPQHF. DNA of the CDR3: TGTGCCAGCAGTTCTGGGGGGGTACAGCCCCAGCATTTT. Complete variable domain (other parts from reference TRBV28 and TRBJ1-5): DVKVTQSSRYLVKRTGEKVFLECVQDMDHENMFWYRQDPGLGLRLIYFSYDVKMKEKGDIPEGYSVSREKKERFSLILESASTNQTSMYLCASSSGGVQPQHFGDGTRLSIL.

This clone was seen once. This sequence joins TRBV9 and TRBJ2-1, with D unresolved. Germline V gives CDR1 SGDLS, CDR2 YYNGEE. CDR3 size: 16 residues. Trimming removed 0 bases from V and 10 bases from J, with 20 bases in between. Here the CDR3 reads CASSVDRTARPNEQFF. CDR3 in DNA: TGTGCCAGCAGCGTAGATAGGACCGCGAGACCAAACGAGCAGTTCTTC. The whole variable domain, remainder taken from reference TRBV9 and TRBJ2-1, is DSGVTQTPKHLITATGQRVTLRCSPRSGDLSVYWYQQSLDQGLQFLIQYYNGEERAKGNILERFSAQQFPDLHSELNLSSLELGDSALYFCASSVDRTARPNEQFFGPGTRLTVL.

The rearrangement joins TRBV5-1 to TRBJ2-7; D perhaps matches TRBD2 (6 bases). The CDR3 loop spans 16 amino acids. Germline lookup yields CDR1 SGHRS and CDR2 YFSETQ. Deletions cut 0 bases from V and 2 bases from J, with 15 bases between. CDR3 residues: CASSLVAGSATYEQYF. CDR3 in DNA: TGCGCCAGCAGCTTGGTGGCGGGAAGTGCGACCTACGAGCAGTACTTC.

Worth noting for this clone: The sample holds other DNA sequences that translate to the same CDR3. The chain links TRBV4-1 to TRBJ1-1; 9 nucleotides align to TRBD1. CDR3 length: 14 amino acids. Germline V gene lookup returns CDR1 MGHRA and CDR2 YSYEKL. V dropped 4 bases and J dropped 5; count of bases not matched to a gene: 5. CDR3 amino acids: CASSLGQGGTEAFF. As DNA, the CDR3 is TGCGCCAGCAGCCTGGGACAGGGTGGGACTGAAGCTTTCTTT.

The chain couples TRBV5-1 to TRBJ2-1, with D uncertain. Germline-derived CDR1 and CDR2 are SGHRS and YFSETQ. V was clipped by 0 bases and J by 0 bases, with 7 bases between them. The CDR3 spans 15 residues. The CDR3 loop reads CASSLETSSYNEQFF. The CDR3 DNA sequence: TGCGCCAGCAGCTTGGAAACCAGCTCCTACAATGAGCAGTTCTTC.

The chain employs TRBV7-3 and TRBJ2-2; 8 positions agree with TRBD1. Per the germline V gene, CDR1 is SGHTA and CDR2 is FQGTGA. The CDR3 loop spans 14 amino acids. Trimming took 5 bases from V and 6 from J; bases not matched to a gene: 5. The CDR3 coding sequence is TGTGCCAGCAGCCCCTCGACAGGGGCCGGGGAGCTGTTTTTT. Residues: CASSPSTGAGELFF.

The rearrangement links TRBV20-1 to TRBJ2-5; no firm D call. Deletions cut 8 bases from V and 5 bases from J, with 9 bases between. This CDR3 is 10 amino acids long. Germline lookup yields CDR1 DFQATT and CDR2 SNEGSKA (reference sequence). The CDR3 DNA reads TGCAGTCCGGATTGGGAGACCCAGTACTTC. Encoded protein: CSPDWETQYF.

The V gene is TRBV15, the J gene TRBJ1-1; D is perhaps TRBD1 (6 bases). From germline, CDR1 is LNHNV and CDR2 YYDKDF (reference sequence). V dropped 4 bases and J dropped 3 bases, with 12 bases sitting between them. CDR3 length: 14 residues. CDR3 region: CATSIRQDYTEAFF. CDR3 nucleotide sequence: TGTGCCACCAGCATCCGACAGGATTACACTGAAGCTTTCTTT.

The CDR3 region is CASTEGDSSYEQYF. DNA for the CDR3: TGTGCCAGCACCGAGGGGGACAGCTCCTACGAGCAGTACTTC. The genes are TRBV2 and TRBJ2-7; TRBD1 agrees at 7 bases. Unmatched junction bases numbered 6, after V lost 7 bases and J lost 0 bases. This CDR3 contains 14 residues. Germline V gene data show CDR1 as SNHLY and CDR2 as FYNNEI.

This sequence joins TRBV5-1 and TRBJ2-5; the D is unclear. V dropped 2 bases and J dropped 1 base, with 6 bases sitting between them. CDR3 length equals 13 residues. The germline gives CDR1 SGHRS, CDR2 YFSETQ. DNA of the CDR3: TGCGCCAGCAGCTTAGAAAGCCAAGAGACCCAGTACTTC. This gives the protein CASSLESQETQYF.

Worth noting for this clone: At the DNA level, this CDR3 is encoded by other sequences in the same sample as well. The V call is TRBV18, the J call TRBJ1-4; TRBD1 matches 7 bases. Per germline, CDR1 KGHSH and CDR2 LQKENI. Unmatched junction bases numbered 5, after V lost 6 bases and J lost 4 bases. CDR3 length: 14 amino acids. CDR3 loop: CASSRGQLNEKLFF. The CDR3 nucleotides are TGTGCCAGCTCGCGGGGACAGCTTAATGAAAAACTGTTTTTT.

The CDR3 DNA reads TGTGCCAGCGCACAAGGAAGGGGGAGGGCCGGGGAGCTGTTTTTT. Its protein product is CASAQGRGRAGELFF. The chain links TRBV2 to TRBJ2-2; D is possibly TRBD2 (7 bases). Germline V CDR1 and CDR2: SNHLY, FYNNEI. V lost 8 bases and J lost 6, with 19 bases in between. The CDR3 has 15 residues.

The DNA for the CDR3 is TGCGCCAGCAGCCAAGACGGTTTCTTGCCCTACGAGCAGTACTTC. This sequence encodes CASSQDGFLPYEQYF. The V gene is TRBV4-1, the J gene TRBJ2-7; D gene unclear. CDR1 and CDR2 from the germline V gene are MGHRA and YSYEKL. Deletions cut 0 bases from V and 2 bases from J, with 11 bases between. The CDR3 is made up of 15 amino acids.

The chain couples TRBV4-2 to TRBJ2-7; D might be TRBD2 (5 bases). Germline lookup yields CDR1 LGHNA and CDR2 YNFKEQ. There are 15 residues in the CDR3. V gave up 0 bases and J gave up 7 bases, with 16 bases separating them. The CDR3 spells CASSQEENGMAEQYF. The CDR3 nucleotides are TGTGCCAGCAGCCAAGAGGAAAACGGGATGGCGGAGCAGTACTTC.

The V call is TRBV4-3, the J call TRBJ1-4; D perhaps matches TRBD1 (5 bases). There are 18 residues in the CDR3. The ends were cut back, 2 bases at V and 0 bases at J, with 16 bases in the middle. Looked up from germline, CDR1 is LGHNA and CDR2 is YSLEER. The CDR3 sequence is CASSQSVGTAATNEKLFF. CDR3 sequence (DNA): TGCGCCAGCAGCCAATCTGTAGGGACGGCTGCAACTAATGAAAAACTGTTTTTT.

The V call is TRBV2, the J call TRBJ2-4, with 9 bases fitting TRBD2. Per the germline V gene, CDR1 is SNHLY and CDR2 is FYNNEI. CDR3 length: 14 amino acids. Trimming at V came to 5 bases and at J to 7 bases, leaving 6 bases not matched to a gene. CDR3 DNA: TGTGCCAGCAGTCCCGGGACTAGCAGGAACATTCAGTACTTC. Encoded protein: CASSPGTSRNIQYF.

V is TRBV7-2 and J is TRBJ2-3; possibly TRBD1 or TRBD2 for D (5 bases each). Trimming took off 5 bases at V and 2 bases at J, with 11 bases between the two ends. The germline gives CDR1 SGHTA, CDR2 FQGNSA. The CDR3 covers 14 residues. CDR3 in DNA: TGTGCCAGCAGCCCGGGACCACTCACAGATACGCAGTATTTT. Residues: CASSPGPLTDTQYF.

V and J are TRBV6-5 and TRBJ1-1, with D maybe TRBD1 (5 bases). The CDR3 loop spans 15 amino acids. Trimming shortened V by 10 bases and J by 4 bases, and 22 bases separated the two germline ends. The V gene's germline CDR1 is MNHEY and CDR2 SVGAGI. CDR3 sequence: CATREVWGGSTEAFF. CDR3 DNA sequence: TGTGCCACTCGGGAAGTGTGGGGGGGGAGCACTGAAGCTTTCTTT.

This chain connects TRBV4-1 to TRBJ2-6; D not certain. The V end was cut by 1 base, the J end by 0 bases, with 10 bases between. Germline lookup yields CDR1 MGHRA and CDR2 YSYEKL. The CDR3 has 17 amino acids. CDR3 sequence: CASSQVLGPSGANVLTF. The DNA of the CDR3 is TGCGCCAGCAGCCAAGTTCTGGGTCCCTCTGGGGCCAACGTCCTGACTTTC.

Of note for this clone: At one end the junction does not follow the germline gene, possibly because of a read error. The CDR3: CASSPLDGVRGYTF. The DNA of the CDR3 is TGTGCCAGCTCCCCACTAGACGGCGTACGAGGCTACACCTTC. This chain joins TRBV18 and TRBJ1-2; D uncertain. CDR3 length: 14 residues. The germline V gene encodes CDR1 KGHSH and CDR2 LQKENI.

The chain couples TRBV7-2 to TRBJ1-5, with 11 positions matching TRBD1. This CDR3 region has 15 residues. Germline assignment: CDR1 SGHTA and CDR2 FQGNSA. Trimming at V came to 5 bases and at J to 4 bases, leaving 4 bases not matched to a gene. The CDR3 sequence is CASSPGQGENQPQHF. Written as DNA, the CDR3 is TGTGCCAGCAGCCCGGGACAGGGGGAAAATCAGCCCCAGCATTTT.

The CDR3: CASSRGARTNTEAFF. The CDR3, as DNA: TGTGCCAGCAGTCGGGGGGCCAGGACGAACACTGAAGCTTTCTTT. The chain joins TRBV2 to TRBJ1-1, with D possibly TRBD1 on 6 matching bases. Germline V CDR1 and CDR2: SNHLY, FYNNEI. This CDR3 comprises 15 residues. Trimming took off 5 bases at V and 1 base at J, with 14 bases between the two ends.

The chain uses TRBV5-4 and TRBJ2-1, with D possibly TRBD2 on 6 matching bases. V shed 4 bases and J shed 3 bases, with 11 bases lying between them. Germline V lookup: CDR1 SGHNT, CDR2 YYREEE (reference sequence). The CDR3 runs to 14 residues. The CDR3 DNA follows: TGTGCCAGCAGCCCAAGGGACTTCTACAATGAGCAGTTCTTC. Its translation: CASSPRDFYNEQFF.

This chain uses TRBV27 with TRBJ2-5; D is undetermined. The CDR3 runs to 13 residues. V was shortened by 6 bases and J by 2 bases, with 10 bases between the two germline ends. Germline V CDR1 and CDR2: MNHEY, SMNVEV (reference sequence). Here the CDR3 reads CASRKGVQETQYF. In nucleotides, the CDR3 is TGTGCCAGCAGAAAAGGTGTACAAGAGACCCAGTACTTC.

This clone was picked up one time. The chain is built from TRBV6-5 and TRBJ2-5; the D gene could be TRBD1 or TRBD2 (5 bases each). The CDR3 consists of 15 residues. V dropped 6 bases and J dropped 1 base, with 15 bases sitting between them. Germline V CDR1 and CDR2: MNHEY, SVGAGI. CDR3 DNA sequence: TGTGCCAGCAGCCTTCACAGGAGGTTCCAAGAGACCCAGTACTTC. It specifies CASSLHRRFQETQYF.

CDR3 bases: TGCAGCGTCCAGGGACAGGGTGGGCCCCAGCATTTT. The encoded protein is CSVQGQGGPQHF. The V call is TRBV29-1, the J call TRBJ1-5; TRBD1 matches 9 bases. V gave up 6 bases and J gave up 9 bases; unmatched junction bases: 6. CDR3 length equals 12 residues. Germline V CDR1 and CDR2: SQVTM, ANQGSEA.

The CDR3 sequence is CASSFYTYNEQFF. The CDR3 DNA is TGTGCCAGCAGCTTCTACACCTACAATGAGCAGTTCTTC. The rearrangement uses TRBV5-6 and TRBJ2-1; no firm D call. CDR3 length: 13 residues. V lost 2 bases, J lost 2 bases, and 5 bases lay in between. Germline CDR1 is SGHDT and CDR2 is YYEEEE.

This chain connects TRBV5-1 to TRBJ2-3, with 7 bases matching TRBD1. CDR3 length: 12 amino acids. CDR1 is SGHRS, CDR2 YFSETQ, per germline. Trimming removed 10 bases from V and 1 base from J; junction bases left unmatched: 3. In nucleotides, the CDR3 is TGCGCCTCAAGGGGGCGCACAGATACGCAGTATTTT. It is translated as CASRGRTDTQYF.